The 27 T cell receptor beta chains reported below all come from one sample, sequenced in a study of cytomegalovirus exposure and HLA in healthy donors listed by TCRdb under 2017. The library was prepared using the immunoSEQ multiplex PCR assay. For the multiplex PCR, a mixture combining 60 forward primers for TCR Vbeta segments and 13 reverse primers for TCR Jbeta segments was used. The immuneACCESS repertoire file appears here via TCRdb, limited to in-frame rearrangements. These files lack a portion of the clones; in checked studies, under half of the deficit traces to unresolved V genes, and the cause of the others is not known. This sample gives tens of thousands of clones in total; roughly two thirds of them show up just once. 6.5% to 7.5% of the sample comes from the top ten. The sequenced sample was PBMCs. The receptors stem from a woman aged 45-65 years in good health and CMV-seropositive.

The chain links TRBV13 to TRBJ2-5; the D gene is possibly TRBD2 (6 bases). Between the trimmed V and J ends, which lost 0 bases and 4 bases, there was a span of 9 bases. The CDR3 spans 14 residues. Germline V gene lookup returns CDR1 PRHDT and CDR2 FYEKMQ (reference sequence). The CDR3 coding sequence is TGTGCCAGCAGCTTAGGCACTAGCTCAGAGACCCAGTACTTC. It codes for CASSLGTSSETQYF.

V usage is TRBV5-4 and J usage is TRBJ1-2; D is uncertain. Germline V gene sequence: CDR1 SGHNT, CDR2 YYREEE (reference sequence). The CDR3 is 15 amino acids. V was clipped by 4 bases and J by 2 bases, with 15 bases between them. The CDR3 DNA follows: TGTGCCAGCAGCCCCATGGTCGGAGAGAACTATGGCTACACCTTC. Translating gives CASSPMVGENYGYTF.

The rearrangement uses TRBV25-1 and TRBJ2-1; D is possibly TRBD2 (5 bases). This CDR3 region has 11 residues. Trimming took off 8 bases at V and 10 bases at J, with 12 bases between the two ends. Germline CDR1 MGHDK, CDR2 SYGVNS. The CDR3 bases are TGTGCCAGCGGGATAGCGAAGGAGCAGTTCTTC. Protein sequence: CASGIAKEQFF.

This chain connects TRBV25-1 to TRBJ1-4, with a weak D call TRBD1 (5 bases). Trimming removed 5 bases from V and 10 bases from J, with 14 bases in between. Germline CDR1 and CDR2: MGHDK and SYGVNS. The CDR3 contains 13 residues. This CDR3 is CASSSSGRGKLFF. For the CDR3, the DNA is TGTGCCAGCAGTTCCTCCGGGAGGGGAAAACTGTTTTTT.

Note on this clone: Different DNA sequences within this sample yield the same CDR3. The chain couples TRBV29-1 to TRBJ1-1, with D unclear. V was cut by 3 bases and J by 7 bases, with 6 bases left in between. The CDR3 runs to 10 residues. CDR1 SQVTM and CDR2 ANQGSEA come from the germline V gene. In DNA form, the CDR3 reads TGCAGCGTTGAGTTACTTGAAGCTTTCTTT. Its protein product is CSVELLEAFF. Based on the CDR3 plus reference TRBV29-1 and TRBJ1-1, the full variable domain is SAVISQKPSRDICQRGTSLTIQCQVDSQVTMMFWYRQQPGQSLTLIATANQGSEATYESGFVIDKFPISRPNLTFSTLTVSNMSPEDSSIYLCSVELLEAFFGQGTRLTVV.

The rearrangement links TRBV5-1 to TRBJ2-3, with TRBD2 identical over 9 bases. With 4 bases clipped from V and 0 bases from J, the junction kept 9 bases outside the gene matches. The germline CDR1 and CDR2 sequences are SGHRS and YFSETQ. This CDR3 has 17 amino acids. CDR3 residues: CASSAGASGDSTDTQYF. In DNA form, the CDR3 reads TGCGCCAGCAGCGCTGGGGCTAGCGGGGATAGCACAGATACGCAGTATTTT.

The sample holds a few counts of this clone. The V and J genes are TRBV7-9 and TRBJ2-5, with 7 bases that match TRBD1. Per the germline V gene, CDR1 is SEHNR and CDR2 is FQNEAQ (reference sequence). J gave up 4 bases and V 2 bases, and 7 bases lay outside the gene matches. This CDR3 is built from 15 residues. In DNA, the CDR3 is TGTGCCAGCAGCTTAAGAGTTTCAGGGGGAGAGACCCAGTACTTC. Its translation is CASSLRVSGGETQYF.

This chain uses TRBV7-9 with TRBJ2-7, with 8 nucleotides matching TRBD2. Germline lookup yields CDR1 SEHNR and CDR2 FQNEAQ (reference sequence). There are 15 residues in the CDR3. J was trimmed by 4 bases and V by 5 bases; bases with no gene match: 10. This CDR3 is CASSISGGLIYEQYF. The CDR3 bases are TGTGCCAGCAGCATATCGGGAGGGCTGATTTACGAGCAGTACTTC.

The chain is built from TRBV6-5 and TRBJ1-6; D unresolved. The CDR3 loop spans 13 amino acids. Trimming shortened V by 6 bases and J by 9 bases, and 12 bases separated the two germline ends. From germline, CDR1 is MNHEY and CDR2 SVGAGI. CDR3 in amino acids: CASRRSGSSPLHF. DNA of the CDR3: TGTGCCAGCAGAAGGAGTGGGAGTTCACCCCTCCACTTT.

V gene TRBV6-1 combines with J gene TRBJ1-1, with D possibly TRBD1 on 5 matching bases. V gave up 6 bases and J gave up 7 bases, with 9 bases separating them. CDR1 is MNHNS and CDR2 is SASEGT in the germline V gene. This CDR3 contains 11 residues. The CDR3, as DNA: TGTGCCAGCAGGAGACAGCTTGAAGCTTTCTTT. Encoded protein: CASRRQLEAFF.

This clone was recorded once. CDR3 in amino acids: CASSENRGSAGELFF. For the CDR3, the DNA is TGTGCCAGCAGTGAGAACAGGGGGTCGGCCGGGGAGCTGTTTTTT. The chain couples TRBV2 to TRBJ2-2, with 8 positions matching TRBD1. The germline V gene has CDR1 SNHLY and CDR2 FYNNEI. The CDR3 is made up of 15 amino acids. V shed 3 bases, J shed 6 bases, and the junction held 6 bases outside the gene matches.

This chain joins TRBV9 and TRBJ1-1; the D is unclear. This CDR3 has 14 residues. Between the trimmed V and J ends, which lost 1 base and 0 bases, there was a span of 7 bases. CDR1 and CDR2 from the germline V gene are SGDLS and YYNGEE. CDR3 in DNA: TGTGCCAGCAGCGTAAAGCCCCTGAACACTGAAGCTTTCTTT. It translates to CASSVKPLNTEAFF. Full variable domain (outside the CDR3, taken from reference TRBV9 and TRBJ1-1): DSGVTQTPKHLITATGQRVTLRCSPRSGDLSVYWYQQSLDQGLQFLIQYYNGEERAKGNILERFSAQQFPDLHSELNLSSLELGDSALYFCASSVKPLNTEAFFGQGTRLTVV.

This clone came up a few times. The chain carries TRBV2 and TRBJ2-1; 7 bases align to TRBD2. Germline loops: CDR1 SNHLY, CDR2 FYNNEI. V dropped 1 base and J dropped 9; count of bases not matched to a gene: 0. The CDR3 extends over 12 amino acids. The CDR3 reads CASSEGEGEQFF. CDR3 nucleotides: TGTGCCAGCAGTGAAGGGGAGGGTGAGCAGTTCTTC.

This chain links TRBV5-1 with TRBJ2-5; 9 nucleotides agree with TRBD1. The end of the DNA is better explained by TRBJ2-7, so the J call may be wrong. Germline CDR1 is SGHRS and CDR2 is YFSETQ. The CDR3 runs 14 residues. The CDR3 spells CASSFGTGRYEQYF. The CDR3 DNA is TGCGCCAGCAGCTTTGGGACAGGGAGATACGAGCAGTACTTC.

The gene calls are TRBV6-5 and TRBJ1-2; 8 positions match TRBD1. The CDR3 is 15 amino acids. The trim removed 6 bases at V and 6 bases at J, leaving 12 bases unmatched. Germline V lookup: CDR1 MNHEY, CDR2 SVGAGI. The CDR3 sequence is CASSPVQGALNGYTF. CDR3 in DNA: TGTGCCAGCAGCCCCGTGCAGGGGGCCTTAAATGGCTACACCTTC.

The chain uses TRBV11-2 and TRBJ2-2, with TRBD1 as a possible D gene (6 bases). From germline, CDR1 is SGHAT and CDR2 FQNNGV. V lost 5 bases to trimming and J lost 6 bases, with 13 bases between them. The CDR3 is 14 residues long. In nucleotides, the CDR3 is TGTGCCAGCAGCGGACAGTACAGGGCCGGGGAGCTGTTTTTT. This encodes CASSGQYRAGELFF.

This chain uses TRBV5-4 with TRBJ1-1; D may be TRBD1 (6 bases). The CDR3 totals 12 residues. Germline lookup yields CDR1 SGHNT and CDR2 YYREEE (reference sequence). V was trimmed by 6 bases and J by 8 bases, leaving 14 bases between them. In nucleotides, the CDR3 is TGTGCCAGCAATAAACAGGGTGTAGAAGCTTTCTTT. The encoded protein is CASNKQGVEAFF.

The V gene is TRBV28, the J gene TRBJ1-5; 7 bases are shared with TRBD1. With V trimmed by 4 bases and J by 5 bases, 2 bases remained unmatched. CDR3 length: 13 residues. In germline, CDR1 is MDHEN, CDR2 SYDVKM. CDR3 DNA: TGTGCCAGCAGTTACAGGGGAGATCAGCCCCAGCATTTT. Translation: CASSYRGDQPQHF.

The rearrangement joins TRBV21-1 to TRBJ2-7; the D call TRBD2 from the table was never checked on the DNA. TRBV21-1 is flagged as a pseudogene. The CDR3 spans 18 residues. CDR3 sequence reads: CASSKQPRGTRNVAGQYF. CDR3 coding DNA: TGTGCCAGCAGCAAACAGCCACGTGGGACTAGGAATGTCGCGGGGCAGTACTTC.

In its sample, this clone was seen a few times. This chain links TRBV4-2 with TRBJ2-5, with 7 bases aligning to TRBD1. The V and J ends lost 6 bases and 3 bases, in that order; junction bases with no gene match: 7. CDR3 length: 14 amino acids. Germline values: CDR1 LGHNA, CDR2 YNFKEQ. The CDR3 protein is CASRISGTEETQYF. Written as DNA, the CDR3 is TGTGCCAGCAGAATCTCCGGGACAGAAGAGACCCAGTACTTC.

The V gene is TRBV9, the J gene TRBJ2-5; tentatively, D is TRBD1 (5 bases). Trimming shortened V by 2 bases and J by 3 bases, and 11 bases separated the two germline ends. The CDR3 is 14 amino acids. Per germline, CDR1 SGDLS and CDR2 YYNGEE. CDR3 amino acids: CASSVGPLEETQYF. For the CDR3, the DNA is TGTGCCAGCAGCGTGGGGCCGCTTGAAGAGACCCAGTACTTC.

This clone was seen more than once but under ten times. The chain couples TRBV13 to TRBJ2-7, with 8 bases lining up with TRBD1. This CDR3 is built from 14 residues. J gave up 3 bases and V 5 bases, and 6 bases lay outside the gene matches. CDR1 and CDR2 (germline): PRHDT, FYEKMQ (reference sequence). Here the CDR3 reads CASSAQTGGYEQYF. CDR3 nucleotide sequence: TGTGCCAGCAGCGCCCAAACAGGGGGCTACGAGCAGTACTTC.

This clone appeared once. This rearrangement joins TRBV27 to TRBJ1-1, with D possibly matching TRBD1 (5 bases). This CDR3 is 15 amino acids long. V was pared by 0 bases and J by 3 bases, with 11 bases between. Germline loops: CDR1 MNHEY, CDR2 SMNVEV (reference sequence). The CDR3 sequence: CASSLSGEGYTEAFF. For the CDR3, the DNA is TGTGCCAGCAGTTTATCTGGGGAGGGGTACACTGAAGCTTTCTTT.

This CDR3 is CASSLDFGFRDEQYF. CDR3 sequence (DNA): TGCGCCAGCAGCTTGGATTTCGGATTTCGGGACGAGCAGTACTTC. The genes are TRBV5-1 and TRBJ2-7; D is unresolved. Trimming left V 0 bases short and J 5 bases short, with 15 bases between. This CDR3 is built from 15 residues. Germline V gene data show CDR1 as SGHRS and CDR2 as YFSETQ. Together with reference TRBV5-1 and TRBJ2-7, the CDR3 gives the full variable domain: KAGVTQTPRYLIKTRGQQVTLSCSPISGHRSVSWYQQTPGQGLQFLFEYFSETQRNKGNFPGRFSGRQFSNSRSEMNVSTLELGDSALYLCASSLDFGFRDEQYFGPGTRLTVT.

The chain employs TRBV4-1 and TRBJ1-5, with 8 bases lining up with TRBD1. The CDR3 length is 20 residues. The trim removed 0 bases at V and 1 base at J, leaving 14 bases unmatched. CDR1 is MGHRA, CDR2 YSYEKL, per germline. CDR3 sequence (DNA): TGCGCCAGCAGCCAAGATTTGGGTCAGGGGGCCTTTAGGAGCAATCAGCCCCAGCATTTT. Amino acids: CASSQDLGQGAFRSNQPQHF.

The CDR3 DNA reads as TGTGCCAGCAGCGCGACTAGCGGGGGGCCCGTGTTCTTC. Its protein product is CASSATSGGPVFF. The rearrangement joins TRBV5-6 to TRBJ2-1, with TRBD2 matching over 13 bases. V was pared by 4 bases and J by 15 bases, with 7 bases of the junction left unmatched. This CDR3 has 13 residues. Germline V CDR1 and CDR2: SGHDT, YYEEEE.

The V call is TRBV18, the J call TRBJ1-1; TRBD1 matches at 7 bases. The CDR3 consists of 15 residues. Trimming removed 2 bases from V and 1 base from J; junction bases left unmatched: 4. The germline V gene has CDR1 KGHSH and CDR2 LQKENI. CDR3: CASSPDRQGNTEAFF. The CDR3 nucleotides are TGTGCCAGCTCACCAGATAGACAGGGGAACACTGAAGCTTTCTTT.